A single sample gave rise to the 24 T cell receptor beta chains below, sequenced in a study of T cells in Graves' hyperthyroidism and ophthalmopathy. RNA transcripts yielded amplified TCR beta CDR3 regions. The primer set for the first-round RT-PCR of the TCR CDR3 was HTBI. TCRdb re-called the multiplex PCR reads through MiXCR, storing one row per CDR3 protein. The sample carries hundreds of thousands of distinct CDR3 sequences, around 40% recorded once. The sequenced sample consisted of blood. All receptors come from a woman aged 40 to 50 with Graves' hyperthyroidism.

This clonotype was picked up a small number of times. The chain recombines TRBV12-3 or TRBV12-4 with TRBJ2-7, with TRBD2 identical over 8 bases. The V and J ends lost 5 bases and 2 bases, in that order; junction bases with no gene match: 8. This CDR3 region has 15 residues. The CDR3 DNA is TGTGCCAGCAGTCGCGGGAGGTCCCAAACCTACGAGCAGTACTTC. This sequence encodes CASSRGRSQTYEQYF.

This clonotype has more than one count but fewer than ten. The rearrangement links TRBV9 to TRBJ2-5; 10 positions agree with TRBD2. From germline, CDR1 is SGDLS and CDR2 YYNGEE. This CDR3 comprises 15 residues. J gave up 5 bases and V 3 bases, and 7 bases lay outside the gene matches. The CDR3 bases are TGTGCCAGCAGCGCCGATGGACTAGCGGCGGAGACCCAGTACTTC. Translating it yields CASSADGLAAETQYF.

The chain employs TRBV11-2 and TRBJ2-7, with 9 nucleotides matching TRBD1. CDR3 size: 14 residues. Germline V CDR1 and CDR2: SGHAT, FQNNGV. The trim removed 4 bases at V and 5 bases at J, leaving 6 bases unmatched. The CDR3 DNA is TGTGCCAGCAGCTCTCGGACAGGGGTGAACGAGCAGTACTTC. Translating it yields CASSSRTGVNEQYF.

V gene TRBV15 combines with J gene TRBJ2-7; 8 bases align to TRBD2. V lost 3 bases and J lost 6; bases outside the gene matches: 13. CDR3 length: 16 residues. CDR1 is LNHNV, CDR2 YYDKDF, per germline (reference sequence). This chain's CDR3 is CATSSAPGRGAGEQYF. CDR3 coding DNA: TGTGCCACCAGCAGTGCCCCAGGGCGGGGGGCTGGCGAGCAGTACTTC.

About this clonotype: A clone one base away is much larger, so this may be a read error. The V call is TRBV7-2, the J call TRBJ1-6; D not certain. V was shortened by 0 bases and J by 12 bases, with 6 bases between the two germline ends. Germline assignment: CDR1 SGHTA and CDR2 FQGNSA. CDR3 size: 12 residues. The CDR3 here is CASSLAALPLHF. The CDR3 region has the DNA TGTGCCAGCAGCTTAGCAGCTTTACCCCTCCACTTT.

This clonotype was picked up many times. This chain joins TRBV6-1 and TRBJ1-2, with D perhaps TRBD1 (5 bases). Germline-derived CDR1 and CDR2 are MNHNS and SASEGT. This CDR3 has 15 residues. Trimming cost V 1 base and J 5 bases, with 14 bases left between them. The CDR3 spells CASSEDGTNLYGYTF. The CDR3 region has the DNA TGTGCCAGCAGTGAAGACGGGACGAATTTGTATGGCTACACCTTC.

The chain combines TRBV2 with TRBJ2-1; TRBD1 is a possible D gene (6 bases). Deletions cut 9 bases from V and 2 bases from J, with 8 bases between. CDR3 length equals 12 residues. Germline values: CDR1 SNHLY, CDR2 FYNNEI. The CDR3 nucleotides are TGTGCCAGAAGGGACACCTACAATGAGCAGTTCTTC. Its protein is CARRDTYNEQFF. Complete variable domain (other parts from reference TRBV2 and TRBJ2-1): EPEVTQTPSHQVTQMGQEVILRCVPISNHLYFYWYRQILGQKVEFLVSFYNNEISEKSEIFDDQFSVERPDGSNFTLKIRSTKLEDSAMYFCARRDTYNEQFFGPGTRLTVL.

This chain joins TRBV25-1 and TRBJ1-6; 9 positions agree with TRBD1. In germline, CDR1 is MGHDK, CDR2 SYGVNS. The trim removed 5 bases at V and 7 bases at J, leaving 9 bases unmatched. The CDR3 is made up of 16 amino acids. The CDR3 protein is CASSLAGTGLNSPLHF. The DNA for the CDR3 is TGTGCCAGCAGTTTAGCCGGGACAGGGTTGAATTCACCCCTCCACTTT.

Many counts were recorded for this clonotype. The chain uses TRBV10-3 and TRBJ2-7; TRBD2 agrees at 9 bases. The CDR3 is made up of 15 amino acids. Trimming cost V 3 bases and J 2 bases; bases outside gene matches: 5. The germline gives CDR1 ENHRY, CDR2 SYGVKD. CDR3 bases: TGTGCCATCAGTGATAGTAGCGGGAGAGCCTACGAGCAGTACTTC. It translates to CAISDSSGRAYEQYF.

About this clonotype: Since a much larger clone is just one base distant, this may be a read error. The V call is TRBV7-2, the J call TRBJ2-7; 7 bases fit TRBD2. CDR1 is SGHTA, CDR2 FQGNSA, per germline. V lost 1 base to trimming and J lost 6 bases; unmatched junction nucleotides: 3. CDR3 size: 13 residues. In DNA form, the CDR3 reads TGTACCAGCAGCTTAGTTACGGGGGGCGAGCAGTACTTC. It yields the protein CTSSLVTGGEQYF.

The chain uses TRBV6-5 and TRBJ2-7; D is unresolved. Germline CDR1 reads MNHEY; CDR2 reads SVGAGI. Trimming left V 2 bases short and J 2 bases short, with 10 bases between. CDR3 size: 14 residues. In nucleotides, the CDR3 is TGTGCCAGCAGTTACGGATCTCCCACCTACGAGCAGTACTTC. Its translation is CASSYGSPTYEQYF.

This clonotype showed up many times. V and J are TRBV7-2 and TRBJ2-7, with unresolved D. V gave up 1 base and J gave up 2 bases, with 9 bases separating them. The germline gives CDR1 SGHTA, CDR2 FQGNSA. The CDR3 is 14 amino acids. In DNA, the CDR3 is TGTGCCAGCAGCTTAGACCTTCGGGCCTACGAGCAGTACTTC. Translating it yields CASSLDLRAYEQYF.

This clonotype was picked up many times. This rearrangement joins TRBV19 to TRBJ1-1; D possibly corresponds to TRBD1 (6 bases). Trimming took 7 bases from V and 10 from J, leaving 19 bases between them. The CDR3 consists of 13 residues. CDR1 LNHDA and CDR2 SQIVND come from the germline V gene (reference sequence). In DNA form, the CDR3 reads TGTGCCAGTACCGGACAGTCCTCCGGGGGAGCTTTCTTT. It specifies CASTGQSSGGAFF. Looking up the rest from reference TRBV19 and TRBJ1-1 gives the full variable domain: DGGITQSPKYLFRKEGQNVTLSCEQNLNHDAMYWYRQDPGQGLRLIYYSQIVNDFQKGDIAEGYSVSREKKESFPLTVTSAQKNPTAFYLCASTGQSSGGAFFGQGTRLTVV.

There are a few counts of this clonotype. The chain links TRBV7-9 to TRBJ2-7, with 9 bases that match TRBD1. The CDR3 is 14 amino acids. Germline CDR1 SEHNR, CDR2 FQNEAQ (reference sequence). Losses at the gene ends were 6 bases for V and 6 bases for J; bases not matched to a gene: 9. This chain's CDR3 is CASSPGTGTLEQYF. The CDR3 DNA follows: TGTGCCAGCAGTCCCGGGACAGGGACCCTCGAGCAGTACTTC.

The table lists this clonotype with a few counts. This could be a read error, since a much larger clone is one nucleotide away. This chain links TRBV7-9 with TRBJ2-7; D is unresolved. V was cut by 8 bases and J by 5 bases, with 22 bases left in between. The germline gives CDR1 SEHNR, CDR2 FQNEAQ (reference sequence). The CDR3 totals 15 residues. The CDR3 coding sequence is TGTGCCAGCGGTCCATCCAAACACCCGAGAGACGAGCAGTACTTC. It translates to CASGPSKHPRDEQYF. Together with reference TRBV7-9 and TRBJ2-7, the CDR3 gives the full variable domain: DTGVSQNPRHKITKRGQNVTFRCDPISEHNRLYWYRQTLGQGPEFLTYFQNEAQLEKSRLLSDRFSAERPKGSFSTLEIQRTEQGDSAMYLCASGPSKHPRDEQYFGPGTRLTVT.

This clonotype was seen a handful of times. The chain recombines TRBV6-5 with TRBJ2-2; no firm D call. Deletions cut 0 bases from V and 6 bases from J, with 5 bases between. The CDR3 has 13 residues. From germline, CDR1 is MNHEY and CDR2 SVGAGI. The CDR3 reads CASSYSGSGELFF. CDR3 nucleotides: TGTGCCAGCAGTTACTCGGGGTCCGGGGAGCTGTTTTTT.

This clonotype appeared many times. This chain joins TRBV7-2 and TRBJ1-5; no firm D call. From germline, CDR1 is SGHTA and CDR2 FQGNSA. V dropped 3 bases and J dropped 7 bases, with 7 bases sitting between them. The CDR3 length is 12 residues. The CDR3 spells CASSFGLQPQHF. The DNA for the CDR3 is TGTGCCAGCAGCTTTGGGCTCCAGCCCCAGCATTTT.

Turning to this clonotype: A much larger clone sits a single nucleotide away, making a read error possible. Because the CDR3 is missing its conserved closing phenylalanine or tryptophan, this is likely a read error. V and J are TRBV19 and TRBJ1-2, with D possibly TRBD1 on 5 matching bases. The CDR3 consists of 15 residues. The germline V gene encodes CDR1 LNHDA and CDR2 SQIVND (reference sequence). V lost 3 bases to trimming and J lost 3 bases, with 14 bases between them. This chain's CDR3 is CASSIFRDRDYGYTL. The CDR3 DNA follows: TGTGCCAGTAGTATTTTCCGGGACCGAGACTATGGCTACACCCTC.

This clonotype showed up many times. The rearrangement joins TRBV20-1 to TRBJ2-7; 7 bases map to TRBD1. The junction had 9 bases not matched to a gene; V was cut back by 1 base and J by 3 bases. From germline, CDR1 is DFQATT and CDR2 SNEGSKA (reference sequence). The CDR3 totals 15 residues. The chain's CDR3 is CSARGPGQMVYEQYF. The CDR3 nucleotides read TGCAGTGCTAGAGGTCCGGGACAGATGGTCTACGAGCAGTACTTC.

This clonotype was observed many times. CDR3 sequence reads: CAISVWEGNTGELFF. The CDR3 bases are TGTGCCATCAGTGTGTGGGAGGGTAACACCGGGGAGCTGTTTTTT. The chain is built from TRBV10-3 and TRBJ2-2, with 7 bases aligning to TRBD2. The CDR3 is 15 amino acids. Germline V gives CDR1 ENHRY, CDR2 SYGVKD. J gave up 2 bases and V 4 bases, and 4 bases lay outside the gene matches.

The chain carries TRBV14 and TRBJ1-4; tentative D call: TRBD1 (5 bases). V lost 1 base, J lost 0 bases, and 18 bases lay in between. Germline lookup yields CDR1 SGHDN and CDR2 FVKESK. The CDR3 loop spans 19 amino acids. The CDR3 bases are TGTGCCAGCAGCCAAGGCCCCGGCAGGGTGGGCGCAACTAATGAAAAACTGTTTTTT. Protein sequence: CASSQGPGRVGATNEKLFF.

This clonotype was counted between two and nine times. The chain uses TRBV20-1 and TRBJ1-6; no definite D call. Trimming cost V 3 bases and J 9 bases, with 18 bases left between them. CDR3 length: 15 residues. Germline V CDR1 and CDR2: DFQATT, SNEGSKA (reference sequence). CDR3 DNA sequence: TGCAGTGCTAGTAAATCCCCCCCGGTGCGTTCACCCCTCCACTTT. It encodes CSASKSPPVRSPLHF.

This clonotype has at least ten counts. The chain employs TRBV20-1 and TRBJ1-1, with unresolved D. Germline CDR1 is DFQATT and CDR2 is SNEGSKA (reference sequence). This CDR3 is built from 12 residues. Trimming stripped 4 bases from V and 1 base from J, with 7 bases between. The CDR3 DNA is TGCAGTGCTACGGAGGCGAACACTGAAGCTTTCTTT. The encoded protein is CSATEANTEAFF.

This chain links TRBV24-1 with TRBJ2-7, with D tentatively TRBD1 (6 bases). In germline, CDR1 is KGHDR, CDR2 SFDVKD. Trimming shortened V by 5 bases and J by 5 bases, and 12 bases separated the two germline ends. This CDR3 has 13 residues. The CDR3 is CATSAIGGHEQYF. The CDR3 DNA sequence: TGTGCCACCAGTGCGATTGGGGGCCACGAGCAGTACTTC.